Reported below is one T cell receptor (beta chain). Every TCR library used approximately 3.5 ug of total RNA. The template switching step added UMIs that contained a 6-nucleotide sample barcode. TCRdb reprocessed the 5' RACE reads and stores each CDR3 protein as one record, lacking DNA. The sample is made up of over 110,000 distinct CDR3 sequences, and the top ten hold around 2.5% of it. Germline loops: CDR1 SGHVS, CDR2 FNYEAQ. The CDR3 extends over 14 amino acids. The data belong to a study of monozygotic twins with inflammatory bowel disease. Researchers isolated total RNA from whole blood without sorting T cells.

The chain uses TRBV7-6 and TRBJ2-1; TCRdb reports TRBD2, a call that lacks DNA to check it against. Sequencing was performed on blood. The TCR originated in a human donor with ulcerative colitis or Crohn's disease, or a healthy co-twin of an affected twin (not recorded which). CDR3 protein: CASSLGTSFNEQFF.